This T cell receptor (beta chain) derives from a study of neoadjuvant nivolumab and ipilimumab in lung cancer. Study-level findings and limits: Higher pretherapy blood TCR richness went with higher resected-tumor richness. Only two of four nivolumab-treated tumors gained richness and clonality by surgery. Compared with tumor-adjacent uninvolved lung, resected tumors showed greater richness and clonality.

As concerns this clone: No antigen is known for it.

Produced via immunoSEQ multiplex PCR; TCRdb's table is partial and in-frame only. The data show some 25,000 clones, more than 75% seen once. V gave up 4 bases and J gave up 2 bases; unmatched junction bases: 6. The CDR3 runs to 15 residues. From germline, CDR1 is MDHEN and CDR2 SYDVKM. The sequence derives from an adult with non-small cell lung cancer. The chain is built from TRBV28 and TRBJ2-7; 9 nucleotides agree with TRBD2. The specimen was tumor tissue, collected after neoadjuvant nivolumab, alone or with ipilimumab, at or shortly before surgery. The CDR3 here is CASSSGGLAAYEQYF. CDR3 sequence (DNA): TGTGCCAGCAGTTCCGGGGGACTAGCAGCCTACGAGCAGTACTTC. The full variable domain, in which reference TRBV28 and TRBJ2-7 provide the parts outside the CDR3, is DVKVTQSSRYLVKRTGEKVFLECVQDMDHENMFWYRQDPGLGLRLIYFSYDVKMKEKGDIPEGYSVSREKKERFSLILESASTNQTSMYLCASSSGGLAAYEQYFGPGTRLTVT.